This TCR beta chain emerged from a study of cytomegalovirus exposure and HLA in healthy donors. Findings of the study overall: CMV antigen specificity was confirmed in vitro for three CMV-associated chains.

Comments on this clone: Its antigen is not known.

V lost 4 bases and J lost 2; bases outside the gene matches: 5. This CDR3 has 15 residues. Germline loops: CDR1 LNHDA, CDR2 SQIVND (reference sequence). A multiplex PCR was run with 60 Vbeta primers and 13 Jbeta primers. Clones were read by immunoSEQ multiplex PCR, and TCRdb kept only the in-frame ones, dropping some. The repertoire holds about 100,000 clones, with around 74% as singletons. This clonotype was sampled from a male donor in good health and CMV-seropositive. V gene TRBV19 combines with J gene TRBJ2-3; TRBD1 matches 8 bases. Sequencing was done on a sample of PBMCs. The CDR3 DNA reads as TGTGCCAGTAGTACCAGGGGGCCGGACACAGATACGCAGTATTTT. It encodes CASSTRGPDTDTQYF.